This entry is about one T cell receptor (beta chain). The assay was immunoSEQ multiplex PCR, and TCRdb's table has in-frame clones only and misses some. The sample holds some 350,000 clones, 75% to 90% seen once. The sample is drawn from a study of blood T cell repertoires in COVID-19. Those enrolled, adults aged about 18 to 95 years, came from about two dozen US areas. The V gene's germline CDR1 is SGHRS and CDR2 YFSETQ. CDR3 size: 13 residues. V shed 8 bases and J shed 0 bases, with 11 bases lying between them. The chain links TRBV5-1 to TRBJ1-1; D not resolved. Sequencing was done on a sample of PBMCs or T cells enriched from blood (not recorded which). This TCR derives from a man between 18 and 35 years old who had recovered from COVID-19. The CDR3: CASYGTMNTEAFF. In DNA form, the CDR3 reads TGCGCCAGTTACGGTACCATGAACACTGAAGCTTTCTTT.